This TCR beta chain is from a study of T-cell memory formation after mild COVID-19. From 5'RACE with constant-segment primers came TCR alpha and TCR beta cDNA libraries that carried sample barcodes and UMIs. TCRdb recomputed calls from the 5' RACE reads with MiXCR, one row per CDR3 protein. The sample records 400,000 to 500,000 distinct CDR3 sequences, 20% being singletons. This clonotype was counted between two and nine times. What it binds is unknown. Study-wide findings and caveats: There were some responding clones in pre-infection memory, which suggested that cross-reactive memory had joined.

Looked up from germline, CDR1 is DFQATT and CDR2 is SNEGSKA (reference sequence). The V segment lost 0 bases and the J segment 7 bases; nucleotides outside the gene matches: 14. The CDR3 totals 17 residues. Sequencing was done on a sample of PBMCs or a T cell subset sorted from them (not recorded which). This TCR came from an adult woman who had mild COVID-19 (a few samples of this study predate the infection). Cell type and time point are not known. V and J are TRBV20-1 and TRBJ1-5; TRBD1 matches at 8 bases. The CDR3 spells CSARDMVGWTGHQPQHF. The CDR3, as DNA: TGCAGTGCTAGAGATATGGTTGGCTGGACAGGGCACCAGCCCCAGCATTTT.